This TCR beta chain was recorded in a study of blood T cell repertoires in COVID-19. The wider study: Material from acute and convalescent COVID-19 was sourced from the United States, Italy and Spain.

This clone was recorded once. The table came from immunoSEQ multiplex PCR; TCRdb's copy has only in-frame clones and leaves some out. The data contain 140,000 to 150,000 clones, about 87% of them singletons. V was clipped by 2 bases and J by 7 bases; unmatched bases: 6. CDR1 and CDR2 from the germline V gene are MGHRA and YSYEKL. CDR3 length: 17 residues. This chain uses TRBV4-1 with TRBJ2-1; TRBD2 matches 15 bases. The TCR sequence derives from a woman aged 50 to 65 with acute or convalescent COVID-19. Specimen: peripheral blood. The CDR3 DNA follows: TGCGCCAGCAGCCAACGGACTAGCGGGGGGGCCTTGAATGAGCAGTTCTTC. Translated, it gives CASSQRTSGGALNEQFF.